The 19 T cell receptor beta chains below were found in one sample sequenced in a study of T-cell reconstitution after alpha-beta-depleted transplantation in children. During its preparation, the TCRbeta library received unique molecular identifiers. TCRdb passed the PCR reads through MiXCR, listing each CDR3 protein once. This table has 98,000 or so distinct CDR3 sequences, under 25% appearing once. This specimen consisted of PBMCs, obtained before TCRalphabeta/CD19-depleted stem cell transplant. The source of these receptors is a boy aged 2-15 years with acute lymphoblastic leukemia, due to receive a stem cell transplant.

This clonotype was observed a few times. The V call is TRBV10-3, the J call TRBJ2-1; 11 bases map to TRBD2. CDR3 length equals 20 residues. The germline CDR1 and CDR2 sequences are ENHRY and SYGVKD. V was clipped by 0 bases and J by 4 bases; unmatched bases: 14. The CDR3 nucleotides read TGTGCCATCAGTGAGTCACGCAAGGGACTAGCGGAGGGCCTATACAATGAGCAGTTCTTC. It yields the protein CAISESRKGLAEGLYNEQFF.

This clonotype was seen repeatedly, ten times or more. V is TRBV12-3 or TRBV12-4 and J is TRBJ2-1; D is perhaps TRBD1 or TRBD2 (5 bases each). The V and J ends lost 7 bases and 9 bases respectively, with 10 bases between them. There are 11 residues in the CDR3. The CDR3 nucleotides are TGTGCCAGCAACTCTGGGGGTGAGCAGTTCTTC. This encodes CASNSGGEQFF.

This clonotype was recorded a few times. The chain couples TRBV11-2 to TRBJ1-4; D gene uncertain. In germline, CDR1 is SGHAT, CDR2 FQNNGV. The V gene lost 1 base and the J gene lost 7 bases, with 13 bases spanning the gap. The CDR3 has 15 residues. CDR3 nucleotides: TGTGCCAGCAGCTTAGCGCCCGGAGGAATTGAAAAACTGTTTTTT. Encoded protein: CASSLAPGGIEKLFF. The full variable domain, completed using reference TRBV11-2 and TRBJ1-4, is EAGVAQSPRYKIIEKRQSVAFWCNPISGHATLYWYQQILGQGPKLLIQFQNNGVVDDSQLPKDRFSAERLKGVDSTLKIQPAKLEDSAVYLCASSLAPGGIEKLFFGSGTQLSVL.

This clonotype showed up just a few times. The V and J genes are TRBV3-1 and TRBJ2-1, with D perhaps TRBD2 (5 bases). The V and J ends lost 0 bases and 9 bases respectively, with 15 bases between them. Germline V lookup: CDR1 LGHDT, CDR2 YNNKEL (reference sequence). The CDR3 spans 15 residues. In DNA form, the CDR3 reads TGTGCCAGCAGCCAAGACCCAGCGGAGGTCAGTGAGCAGTTCTTC. Residues: CASSQDPAEVSEQFF.

V and J are TRBV20-1 and TRBJ2-7; D might be TRBD1 or TRBD2, each matching 5 bases. The germline V and J ends were trimmed by 0 bases and 4 bases, with 10 bases remaining between them. This CDR3 contains 13 residues. The germline V gene has CDR1 DFQATT and CDR2 SNEGSKA (reference sequence). This chain's CDR3 is CSARDPEGYEQYF. In DNA, the CDR3 is TGCAGTGCTAGAGACCCAGAGGGGTACGAGCAGTACTTC.

This clonotype was seen a few times. The chain is built from TRBV7-2 and TRBJ2-7, with D tentatively TRBD1 (6 bases). Trimming took 5 bases from V and 6 from J, leaving 11 bases between them. CDR3 length: 12 amino acids. Germline-derived CDR1 and CDR2 are SGHTA and FQGNSA. CDR3 coding DNA: TGTGCCAGCAGCCCATGGGGGCGCGAGCAGTACTTC. Amino acid sequence: CASSPWGREQYF.

The CDR3 loop is CATSRRGGQGKSWGELFF. The DNA for the CDR3 is TGTGCCACCAGCAGAAGAGGCGGGCAGGGCAAGTCCTGGGGGGAGCTGTTTTTT. The chain recombines TRBV15 with TRBJ2-2; the D gene could be TRBD1 or TRBD2 (5 bases each). The CDR3 length is 18 residues. The V end lost 2 bases, the J end lost 8 bases, and 24 bases lay between the germline ends. The germline V gene encodes CDR1 LNHNV and CDR2 YYDKDF (reference sequence).

V gene TRBV15 combines with J gene TRBJ2-1; perhaps TRBD2 as D (6 bases). There are 14 residues in the CDR3. V dropped 7 bases and J dropped 6 bases, with 16 bases sitting between them. Germline V lookup: CDR1 LNHNV, CDR2 YYDKDF (reference sequence). In DNA, the CDR3 is TGTGCCACCAATGCCGGAGGGCTGGCCAATGAGCAGTTCTTC. Translating it yields CATNAGGLANEQFF. Variable domain in full (rest from reference TRBV15 and TRBJ2-1): DAMVIQNPRYQVTQFGKPVTLSCSQTLNHNVMYWYQQKSSQAPKLLFHYYDKDFNNEADTPDNFQSRRPNTSFCFLDIRSPGLGDTAMYLCATNAGGLANEQFFGPGTRLTVL.

The chain recombines TRBV19 with TRBJ1-5; D unresolved. V was clipped by 5 bases and J by 3 bases, with 8 bases between them. The CDR3 runs to 13 residues. The germline gives CDR1 LNHDA, CDR2 SQIVND (reference sequence). CDR3 in DNA: TGTGCCAGTAGTTCCACCGCCAATCAGCCCCAGCATTTT. Its protein is CASSSTANQPQHF.

This clonotype was counted once. The CDR3 here is CASSVGGENEQYF. The CDR3 coding sequence is TGCGCCAGCAGTGTTGGGGGGGAAAACGAGCAGTACTTC. The chain recombines TRBV10-1 with TRBJ2-7; TRBD2 agrees at 7 bases. This CDR3 comprises 13 residues. The V gene's germline CDR1 is WNHNN and CDR2 SYGVQD (reference sequence). The V segment lost 4 bases and the J segment 5 bases; nucleotides outside the gene matches: 5.

This chain links TRBV6-5 with TRBJ1-5; 8 bases map to TRBD1. CDR1 and CDR2 (germline): MNHEY, SVGAGI. V was clipped by 7 bases and J by 5 bases; unmatched bases: 7. The CDR3 spans 14 residues. CDR3 sequence (DNA): TGTGCCAGCAACCGTCAGGGGGCATATCAGCCCCAGCATTTT. This encodes CASNRQGAYQPQHF.

There are a few counts of this clonotype. V usage is TRBV27 and J usage is TRBJ2-7; no clear D. Trimming removed 2 bases from V and 5 bases from J, with 16 bases in between. This CDR3 contains 15 residues. Germline CDR1 is MNHEY and CDR2 is SMNVEV (reference sequence). CDR3 residues: CASSLRSGNNNEQYF. The DNA for the CDR3 is TGTGCCAGCAGTTTAAGGTCTGGGAACAACAACGAGCAGTACTTC.

This clonotype has a count of ten or more. The chain's CDR3 is CSARQGQPQHF. CDR3 DNA: TGCAGTGCTCGACAGGGTCAGCCCCAGCATTTT. The chain is built from TRBV20-1 and TRBJ1-5; TRBD1 matches at 7 bases. The ends lost 5 bases at V and 6 bases at J; junction bases unmatched: 1. CDR1 is DFQATT and CDR2 is SNEGSKA in the germline V gene (reference sequence). The CDR3 sequence is 11 residues long.

This clonotype was detected only a few times. V gene TRBV12-3 or TRBV12-4 combines with J gene TRBJ1-1; D is ambiguous. Trimming took 7 bases from V and 0 from J, leaving 9 bases between them. This CDR3 has 13 residues. The CDR3 DNA sequence: TGTGCCAGCACGGGTCGGCTGAACACTGAAGCTTTCTTT. It codes for CASTGRLNTEAFF.

This clonotype has at least ten counts. The CDR3, as DNA: TGTGCCAGCAGTTTTGGGGCAGCCCGGAACACTGAAGCTTTCTTT. Its translation is CASSFGAARNTEAFF. The genes are TRBV28 and TRBJ1-1, with a tentative D call TRBD1 (5 bases). The germline V and J ends were trimmed by 3 bases and 1 base, with 12 bases remaining between them. The germline CDR1 and CDR2 sequences are MDHEN and SYDVKM. CDR3 length: 15 amino acids.

V usage is TRBV5-1 and J usage is TRBJ2-3, with 9 bases identical to TRBD2. This CDR3 comprises 16 residues. Germline lookup yields CDR1 SGHRS and CDR2 YFSETQ. V lost 4 bases and J lost 3; bases outside the gene matches: 9. CDR3 amino acids: CASSPTSGGGTDTQYF. CDR3 DNA sequence: TGCGCCAGCAGCCCGACTAGCGGAGGGGGTACAGATACGCAGTATTTT.

The rearrangement joins TRBV20-1 to TRBJ1-5; 9 bases map to TRBD1. The V gene's germline CDR1 is DFQATT and CDR2 SNEGSKA (reference sequence). CDR3 length equals 14 residues. CDR3 loop: CSPDRGGLGQPQHF. Written as DNA, the CDR3 is TGCAGCCCTGACAGGGGGGGCCTCGGTCAGCCCCAGCATTTT.

The sample holds a few counts of this clonotype. The gene calls are TRBV4-1 and TRBJ2-2; perhaps TRBD2 as D (5 bases). The V gene's germline CDR1 is MGHRA and CDR2 YSYEKL. V was trimmed by 0 bases and J by 5 bases, leaving 16 bases between them. The CDR3 extends over 17 amino acids. The CDR3 DNA reads TGCGCCAGCAGCCAAGAAGAGCGGAGGCCGTTAACCGGGGAGCTGTTTTTT. Its translation: CASSQEERRPLTGELFF.

The V call is TRBV14, the J call TRBJ2-1; TRBD2 matches 10 bases. The CDR3 loop spans 21 amino acids. Per germline, CDR1 SGHDN and CDR2 FVKESK. V lost 3 bases, J lost 1 base, and 18 bases stayed unmatched. CDR3 bases: TGTGCCAGCAGCCAGACGTGGACTAGCGGAGGGGCGAAGATTTCCTACAATGAGCAGTTCTTC. It is translated as CASSQTWTSGGAKISYNEQFF.